One and the same sample provided the 10 T cell receptor beta chains below, sequenced in a study of CD8 T cells in ankylosing spondylitis. Study-wide findings and caveats: Ankylosing spondylitis blood appeared to be characterized by a TCR beta motif of eight highly homologous variants.

These receptors are not linked to any known antigen. Via MiXCR, TCRdb re-called the 5' RACE reads, giving one row per CDR3 protein. The sample has about 200,000 distinct CDR3 sequences; 6% to 8.5% are singletons. Sequences were obtained from blood, either unsorted or a sorted T cell fraction (not recorded which). These receptors all come from a male donor with ankylosing spondylitis.

This clonotype was seen ten or more times. The rearrangement uses TRBV21-1 and TRBJ1-4. TRBV21-1 is listed as a pseudogene. There are 14 residues in the CDR3. CDR3 nucleotides: TGTGCCAGCAACTATAGGGATTTTAATGAAAAACTGTTTTTT. It codes for CASNYRDFNEKLFF.

The sample holds a few counts of this clonotype. V usage is TRBV6-2 or TRBV6-3 and J usage is TRBJ1-2; no clear D gene. This CDR3 spans 13 amino acids. The V and J ends lost 8 bases and 6 bases respectively, with 16 bases between them. Germline V lookup: CDR1 MNHEY, CDR2 SVGEGT. Written as DNA, the CDR3 is TGTGCCAGCGCTCCGGGGTCCCGGAATGGCTACACCTTC. Its protein product is CASAPGSRNGYTF.

This clonotype was observed a handful of times. The genes are TRBV24-1 and TRBJ2-1; TRBD1 matches at 9 bases. There are 20 residues in the CDR3. V gave up 1 base and J gave up 2 bases; unmatched junction bases: 14. Germline V gene data show CDR1 as KGHDR and CDR2 as SFDVKD. The CDR3 DNA reads as TGTGCCACCAGTGATTTCTACCGGGACAGGGTGGGTATGACCTACAATGAGCAGTTCTTC. Translated: CATSDFYRDRVGMTYNEQFF.

This clonotype has ten or more counts. This chain links TRBV6-2 or TRBV6-3 with TRBJ1-1; no clear D gene. Trimming removed 2 bases from V and 2 bases from J, with 18 bases in between. In germline, CDR1 is MNHEY, CDR2 SVGEGT. The CDR3 contains 17 residues. DNA for the CDR3: TGTGCCAGCAGTTACCTTCGCACGGGTAGCTTTAACACTGAAGCTTTCTTT. It specifies CASSYLRTGSFNTEAFF.

This clonotype came up a few times. The CDR3 carries no conserved terminal phenylalanine or tryptophan, so it likely arises from a read error. No DNA is shown, since the ends of the CDR3 on it are uncertain; the CDR3 is the one TCRdb lists. V is TRBV20-1 and J is TRBJ1-1; the D call in the table, TRBD1, was not verified against the DNA. The CDR3 has 10 residues if both end residues are counted. Germline V CDR1 and CDR2: DFQATT, SNEGSKA (reference sequence). The CDR3 sequence: CSARTTAFFL.

A note on this clonotype: One junction end does not reproduce the germline sequence, and a read error may be involved. This chain links TRBV6-2 or TRBV6-3 with TRBJ2-7, with D possibly matching TRBD1 (6 bases). CDR1 is MNHEY, CDR2 SVGEGT, per germline. This CDR3 has 13 amino acids. The DNA of the CDR3 is TGTGCCTGCAGTCCAGGGGTCGATTACGAGCAGTACTTC. Its translation: CACSPGVDYEQYF.

This clonotype was seen repeatedly, ten times or more. The chain recombines TRBV14 with TRBJ2-1, with 7 nucleotides matching TRBD1. Trimming cost V 4 bases and J 4 bases; bases outside gene matches: 7. Germline CDR1 and CDR2: SGHDN and FVKESK. The CDR3 is 15 residues long. In DNA, the CDR3 is TGTGCCAGCAGCCCTGAGGGGGCTCCTTACAATGAGCAGTTCTTC. It is translated as CASSPEGAPYNEQFF.

This clonotype was observed at least ten times. The V gene is TRBV7-9, the J gene TRBJ2-7, with D perhaps being TRBD1 or TRBD2 (5 bases each). V was pared by 4 bases and J by 2 bases, with 12 bases between. Germline CDR1 SEHNR, CDR2 FQNEAQ (reference sequence). The CDR3 consists of 14 residues. Written as DNA, the CDR3 is TGTGCCAGCAGCTGGGACGGACCCACCTACGAGCAGTACTTC. Protein sequence: CASSWDGPTYEQYF.

This clonotype was seen at least ten times. The CDR3 DNA reads TGTGCCAGCAGTCGACGGACTAGCGGGGGGTCCGATCAAGAGACCCAGTACTTC. It encodes CASSRRTSGGSDQETQYF. The chain uses TRBV6-2 or TRBV6-3 and TRBJ2-5, with 14 bases aligning to TRBD2. This CDR3 has 18 amino acids. Germline CDR1 reads MNHEY; CDR2 reads SVGEGT. V shed 5 bases, J shed 2 bases, and the junction held 10 bases outside the gene matches.

This chain connects TRBV20-1 to TRBJ2-7, with D perhaps matching TRBD2 (6 bases). The CDR3 totals 14 residues. V was trimmed by 0 bases and J by 4 bases, leaving 13 bases between them. The germline gives CDR1 DFQATT, CDR2 SNEGSKA (reference sequence). CDR3 region: CSARDLEGRYEQYF. CDR3 in DNA: TGCAGTGCTAGAGATCTTGAGGGGAGGTACGAGCAGTACTTC.